The source of this TCR beta chain is a study of blood T cells in healthy people across ages. The V gene lost 4 bases and the J gene lost 0 bases, with 11 bases spanning the gap. The CDR3 is made up of 14 amino acids. Per the germline V gene, CDR1 is SGHRS and CDR2 is YFSETQ. This clonotype was seen repeatedly, ten times or more. Primed by a sample-barcoded 5' primer and a J-beta primer mix, a second PCR proceeded for roughly 7 to 12 cycles. TCRdb recomputed calls from the 5' RACE reads with MiXCR, one row per CDR3 protein. This table holds about 780,000 distinct CDR3 sequences, around 45% found once. The chain recombines TRBV5-1 with TRBJ2-7, with D tentatively TRBD2 (6 bases). This sequence was found in a man older than 75 in good health. Sequencing was done on a sample of blood. The CDR3 DNA sequence: TGCGCCAGCAGCGACCTCGGGAGCTCCTACGAGCAGTACTTC. Translating it yields CASSDLGSSYEQYF.